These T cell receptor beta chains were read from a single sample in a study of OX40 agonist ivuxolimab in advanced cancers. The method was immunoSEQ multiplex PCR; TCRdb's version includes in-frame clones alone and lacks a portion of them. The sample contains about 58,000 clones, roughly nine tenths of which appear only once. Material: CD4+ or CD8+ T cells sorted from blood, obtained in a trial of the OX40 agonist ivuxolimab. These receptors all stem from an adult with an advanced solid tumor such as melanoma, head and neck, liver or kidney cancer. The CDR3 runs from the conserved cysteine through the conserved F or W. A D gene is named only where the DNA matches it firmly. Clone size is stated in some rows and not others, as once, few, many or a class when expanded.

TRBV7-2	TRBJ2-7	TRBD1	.	CASSKRTPGQGYEQYF	TGTGCCAGCAGCAAAAGAACCCCGGGACAGGGCTACGAGCAGTACTTC
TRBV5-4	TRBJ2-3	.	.	CASSLQGALDTQYF	TGTGCCAGCAGCTTACAGGGTGCTTTAGATACGCAGTATTTT
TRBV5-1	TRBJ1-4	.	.	CASSGEDGEKLFF	TGCGCCAGCAGCGGGGAAGACGGTGAAAAACTGTTTTTT
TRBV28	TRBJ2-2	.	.	CASSLVGNTGELFF	TGTGCCAGCAGTTTAGTTGGGAACACCGGGGAGCTGTTTTTT
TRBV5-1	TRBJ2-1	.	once	CASRGTLAYNEQFF	TGCGCCAGCAGGGGGACACTAGCCTACAATGAGCAGTTCTTC
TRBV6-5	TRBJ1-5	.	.	CASSLTAGQPQHF	TGTGCCAGCAGTCTGACAGCCGGCCAGCCCCAGCATTTT
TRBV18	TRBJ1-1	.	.	CASSSPSFEAFF	TGTGCCAGCTCGTCACCCAGCTTTGAAGCTTTCTTT
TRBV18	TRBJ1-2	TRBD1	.	CASTRQGEGYGYTF	TGTGCCAGCACCAGACAGGGAGAAGGCTATGGCTACACCTTC
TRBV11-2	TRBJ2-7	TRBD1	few	CASSWGQVGNEQYF	TGTGCCAGCAGTTGGGGACAGGTGGGAAACGAGCAGTACTTC
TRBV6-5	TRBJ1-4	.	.	CASSIGQSNEKLFF	TGTGCCAGCTCCATTGGGCAGTCTAATGAAAAACTGTTTTTT
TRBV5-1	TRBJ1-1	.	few	CASSLVPGNTEAFF	TGCGCCAGCAGCTTGGTCCCGGGCAACACTGAAGCTTTCTTT
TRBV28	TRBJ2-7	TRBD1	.	CASSSGQGSLYEQYF	TGTGCCAGCAGTTCGGGACAGGGTAGCCTCTACGAGCAGTACTTC
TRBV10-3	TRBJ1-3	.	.	CAISVGFGNTIYF	TGTGCCATCAGTGTAGGGTTCGGAAACACCATATATTTT
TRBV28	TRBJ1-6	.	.	CASSLERSPLHF	TGTGCCAGCAGTTTAGAACGGTCACCCCTCCACTTT
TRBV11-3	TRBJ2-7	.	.	CASSLDRHRYEQYF	TGTGCCAGCAGCTTAGATCGGCACCGCTACGAGCAGTACTTC
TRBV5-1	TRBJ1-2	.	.	CASSLGQAWDGYTF	TGCGCCAGCAGCTTGGGGCAGGCCTGGGATGGCTACACCTTC